The 3 T cell receptor beta chains given below trace back to one sample, sequenced in a study of blood T cell repertoires in COVID-19. TCRdb keeps only in-frame clones here, not all; method: immunoSEQ multiplex PCR. The sample has a few hundred thousand clones; roughly 84% are singletons. The sample was peripheral blood. The receptors come from a human donor in a cohort sampled during active COVID-19.

This clone was detected many times. This chain connects TRBV5-4 to TRBJ1-2; D possibly corresponds to TRBD1 (5 bases). Germline CDR1 and CDR2: SGHNT and YYREEE (reference sequence). V was shortened by 4 bases and J by 7 bases, with 14 bases between the two germline ends. The CDR3 totals 13 residues. CDR3 nucleotide sequence: TGTGCCAGCAGCCGAGACCCAGGGTTTGGCTACACCTTC. It yields the protein CASSRDPGFGYTF.

This chain connects TRBV27 to TRBJ2-1, with 13 bases identical to TRBD2. V lost 5 bases and J lost 11; bases outside the gene matches: 3. This CDR3 has 13 amino acids. CDR1 is MNHEY, CDR2 SMNVEV, per germline (reference sequence). CDR3 amino acids: CASSLGLAGKQFF. DNA for the CDR3: TGTGCCAGCAGTCTGGGACTAGCGGGGAAGCAGTTCTTC.

The rearrangement joins TRBV29-1 to TRBJ2-7; TRBD2 aligns across 10 bases. With 7 bases clipped from V and 6 bases from J, the junction kept 12 bases outside the gene matches. The CDR3 has 14 residues. Germline CDR1 is SQVTM and CDR2 is ANQGSEA. The DNA for the CDR3 is TGCAGCGGGGCTGTGGGGACTAGCGTACGCGAGCAGTACTTC. Translating it yields CSGAVGTSVREQYF.